These 2 T cell receptor beta chains originate from one sample sequenced in a study of shared clonotypes between healthy human individuals. TCRdb keeps only in-frame clones here, not all; method: immunoSEQ multiplex PCR. The sample holds over 2 million clones, over 85% seen once. Sequenced input: naive CD4+ T cells sorted from blood. Sample subset: CD45RA+ positively selected. The receptors stem from a man aged 18-30 years in good health.

The genes are TRBV19 and TRBJ2-3, with D hard to call. Trimming pared 3 bases from V and 10 bases from J, leaving 11 bases between. The CDR3 loop spans 12 amino acids. Germline lookup yields CDR1 LNHDA and CDR2 SQIVND (reference sequence). The CDR3 bases are TGTGCCAGTAGTATCGTTTTGGGGTCGCAGTATTTT. Its protein is CASSIVLGSQYF.

This clone turned up a few times. The V gene is TRBV19, the J gene TRBJ2-1; possible D gene TRBD2, 5 bases. Deletions cut 4 bases from V and 1 base from J, with 20 bases between. This CDR3 spans 18 amino acids. Per the germline V gene, CDR1 is LNHDA and CDR2 is SQIVND (reference sequence). The CDR3 here is CASSRSGSYYTSYNEQFF. CDR3 bases: TGTGCCAGTAGTAGGAGCGGATCGTACTATACATCCTACAATGAGCAGTTCTTC.